The 3 T cell receptor beta chains listed next were all sequenced from one sample in a study of blood T cells in healthy people across ages. The second PCR ran roughly 7 to 11 cycles with a sample-barcoded 5' primer and J-beta primers. TCRdb re-called the 5' RACE reads with MiXCR, one entry per CDR3 protein. The table shows roughly 1,700,000 distinct CDR3 sequences, with roughly 30% occurring only once. The sample was blood. The origin of the receptors is a woman in her 30s in good health.

The V gene is TRBV7-9, the J gene TRBJ2-1; either TRBD1 or TRBD2 may supply D (5 bases each). V was pared by 5 bases and J by 7 bases, with 30 bases between. Germline CDR1 is SEHNR and CDR2 is FQNEAQ (reference sequence). There are 19 residues in the CDR3. For the CDR3, the DNA is TGTGCCAGCAGCCCACTAGTTAGGAGCAAGAGGGGAGAAAGAAATGAGCAGTTCTTC. Translating it yields CASSPLVRSKRGERNEQFF.

This clonotype was counted only a few times. This chain connects TRBV7-2 to TRBJ1-2; no clear D gene. V was pared by 5 bases and J by 4 bases, with 17 bases between. The CDR3 has 15 amino acids. Germline V gene data show CDR1 as SGHTA and CDR2 as FQGNSA. The chain's CDR3 is CASSPRTAVLYGYTF. The CDR3 region has the DNA TGTGCCAGCAGCCCCCGAACGGCAGTCCTCTATGGCTACACCTTC.

This clonotype was seen more than once but under ten times. The chain is built from TRBV5-1 and TRBJ2-6, with 10 bases that match TRBD1. Germline CDR1 reads SGHRS; CDR2 reads YFSETQ. This CDR3 spans 17 amino acids. V lost 6 bases and J lost 0; bases outside the gene matches: 6. The CDR3 sequence: CASKGDRGNSGANVLTF. The DNA of the CDR3 is TGCGCCAGCAAGGGGGACAGGGGAAACTCTGGGGCCAACGTCCTGACTTTC.